This paragraph covers one T cell receptor (beta chain) sequence. CDR3 size: 14 residues. V shed 2 bases and J shed 1 base, with 5 bases lying between them. CDR1 MDHEN and CDR2 SYDVKM come from the germline V gene. The data belong to a study of preoperative IRX-2 immunotherapy in early breast cancer. Specified treatment: preoperative locoregional IRX-2 cytokine immunotherapy. The method was immunoSEQ multiplex PCR; TCRdb's version includes in-frame clones alone and lacks a portion of them. The table shows approximately 98,000 clones, with 75% to 90% occurring only once. Source: tumor tissue, taken after IRX-2 immunotherapy. The TCR was taken from a human donor with breast cancer. This sequence joins TRBV28 and TRBJ1-4; D may be TRBD1 (5 bases). CDR3 coding DNA: TGTGCCAGCAGTTTAGACAGAACTAATGAAAAACTGTTTTTT. It translates to CASSLDRTNEKLFF.